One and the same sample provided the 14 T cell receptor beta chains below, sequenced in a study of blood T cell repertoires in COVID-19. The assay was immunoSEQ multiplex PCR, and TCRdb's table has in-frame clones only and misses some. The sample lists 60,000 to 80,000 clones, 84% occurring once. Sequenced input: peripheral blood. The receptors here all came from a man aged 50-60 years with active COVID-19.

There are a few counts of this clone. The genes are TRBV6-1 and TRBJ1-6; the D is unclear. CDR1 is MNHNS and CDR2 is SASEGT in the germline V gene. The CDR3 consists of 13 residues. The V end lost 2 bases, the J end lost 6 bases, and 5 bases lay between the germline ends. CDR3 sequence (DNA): TGTGCCAGCAGTGAAACTGCTAATTCACCCCTCCACTTT. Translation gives CASSETANSPLHF.

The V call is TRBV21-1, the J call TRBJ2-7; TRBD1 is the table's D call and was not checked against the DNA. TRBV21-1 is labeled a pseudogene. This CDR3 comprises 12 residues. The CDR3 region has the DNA TGTGCCAGCAGGGACAGTGACTACGAGCAGTACTTC. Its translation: CASRDSDYEQYF.

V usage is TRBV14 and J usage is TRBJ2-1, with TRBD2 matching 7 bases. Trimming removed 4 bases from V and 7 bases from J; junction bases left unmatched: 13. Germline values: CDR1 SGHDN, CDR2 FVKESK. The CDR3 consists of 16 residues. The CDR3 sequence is CASSLAGWLGGNEQFF. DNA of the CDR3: TGTGCCAGCAGCCTGGCGGGATGGCTGGGGGGGAATGAGCAGTTCTTC.

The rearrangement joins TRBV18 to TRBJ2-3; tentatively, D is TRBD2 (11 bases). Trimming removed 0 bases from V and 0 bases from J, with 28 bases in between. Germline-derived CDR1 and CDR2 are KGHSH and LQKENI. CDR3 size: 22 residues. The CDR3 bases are TGTGCCAGCTCACCACCTGACAGGGGGCGAGCTAGCGGGAGGACTAGCACAGATACGCAGTATTTT. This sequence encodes CASSPPDRGRASGRTSTDTQYF.

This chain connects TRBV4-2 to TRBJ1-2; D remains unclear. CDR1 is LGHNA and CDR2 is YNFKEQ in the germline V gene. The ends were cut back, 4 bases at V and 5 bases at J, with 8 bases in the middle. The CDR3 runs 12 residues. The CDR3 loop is CASSRPGYGYTF. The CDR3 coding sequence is TGTGCCAGCAGCCGCCCAGGATATGGCTACACCTTC.

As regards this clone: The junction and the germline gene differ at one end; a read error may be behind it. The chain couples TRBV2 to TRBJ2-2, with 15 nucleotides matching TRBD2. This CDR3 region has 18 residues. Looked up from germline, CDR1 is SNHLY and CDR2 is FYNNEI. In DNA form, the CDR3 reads TGTGCCAGCAGCGAAGGACTAGCGGGAGGGCCTGGGCCCGGGGAGCTGTTTTTT. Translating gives CASSEGLAGGPGPGELFF.

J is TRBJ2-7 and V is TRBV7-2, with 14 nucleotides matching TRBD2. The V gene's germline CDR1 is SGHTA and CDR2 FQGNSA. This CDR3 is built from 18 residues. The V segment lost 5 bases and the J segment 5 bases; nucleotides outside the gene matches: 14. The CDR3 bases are TGTGCCAGCAGCCCCGAGAGGTGGGAGACTAGCGGGAGGGACGAGCAGTACTTC. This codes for CASSPERWETSGRDEQYF.

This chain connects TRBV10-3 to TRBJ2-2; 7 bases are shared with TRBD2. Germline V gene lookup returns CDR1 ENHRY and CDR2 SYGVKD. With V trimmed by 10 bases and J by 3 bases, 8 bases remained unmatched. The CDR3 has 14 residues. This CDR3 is CATRLAGDTGELFF. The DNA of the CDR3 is TGTGCCACCCGGTTGGCGGGAGACACCGGGGAGCTGTTTTTT.

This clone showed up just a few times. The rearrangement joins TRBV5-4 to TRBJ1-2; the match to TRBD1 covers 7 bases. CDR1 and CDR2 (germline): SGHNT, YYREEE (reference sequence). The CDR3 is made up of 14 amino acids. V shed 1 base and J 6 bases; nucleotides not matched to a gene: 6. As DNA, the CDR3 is TGTGCCAGCAGCTTGATCCGGACAGGAGATGGCTACACCTTC. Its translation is CASSLIRTGDGYTF.

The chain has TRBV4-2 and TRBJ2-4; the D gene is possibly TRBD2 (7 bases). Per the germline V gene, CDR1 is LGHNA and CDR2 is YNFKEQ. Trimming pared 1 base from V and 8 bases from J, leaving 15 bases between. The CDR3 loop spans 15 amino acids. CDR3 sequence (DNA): TGTGCCAGCAGCCAAGCCCGGGGGGCAGGTTACATTCAGTACTTC. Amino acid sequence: CASSQARGAGYIQYF.

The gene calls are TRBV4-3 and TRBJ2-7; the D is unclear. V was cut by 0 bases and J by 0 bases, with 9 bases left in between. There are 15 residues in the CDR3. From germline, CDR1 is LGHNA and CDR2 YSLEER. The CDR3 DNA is TGCGCCAGCAGCCAAGAACTCAAAGTCTCCTACGAGCAGTACTTC. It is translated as CASSQELKVSYEQYF.

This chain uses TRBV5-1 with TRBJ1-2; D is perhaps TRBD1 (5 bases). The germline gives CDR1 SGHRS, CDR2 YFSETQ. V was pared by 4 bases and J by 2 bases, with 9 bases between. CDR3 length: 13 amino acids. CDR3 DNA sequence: TGCGCCAGCAGCCGGGGGGACAACTATGGCTACACCTTC. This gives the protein CASSRGDNYGYTF.

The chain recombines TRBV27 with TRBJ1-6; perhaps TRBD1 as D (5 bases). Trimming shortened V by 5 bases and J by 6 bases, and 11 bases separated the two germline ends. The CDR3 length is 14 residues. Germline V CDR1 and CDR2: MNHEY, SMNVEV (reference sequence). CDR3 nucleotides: TGTGCCAGCAGTCCTGGGGGGATTAATTCACCCCTCCACTTT. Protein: CASSPGGINSPLHF.

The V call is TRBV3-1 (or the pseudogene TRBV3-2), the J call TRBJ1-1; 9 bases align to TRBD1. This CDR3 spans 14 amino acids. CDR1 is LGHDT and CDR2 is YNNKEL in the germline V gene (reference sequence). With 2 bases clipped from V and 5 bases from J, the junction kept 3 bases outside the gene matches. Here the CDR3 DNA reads TGTGCCAGCAGCCAACAGGGACAGGGTACTGAAGCTTTCTTT. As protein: CASSQQGQGTEAFF.